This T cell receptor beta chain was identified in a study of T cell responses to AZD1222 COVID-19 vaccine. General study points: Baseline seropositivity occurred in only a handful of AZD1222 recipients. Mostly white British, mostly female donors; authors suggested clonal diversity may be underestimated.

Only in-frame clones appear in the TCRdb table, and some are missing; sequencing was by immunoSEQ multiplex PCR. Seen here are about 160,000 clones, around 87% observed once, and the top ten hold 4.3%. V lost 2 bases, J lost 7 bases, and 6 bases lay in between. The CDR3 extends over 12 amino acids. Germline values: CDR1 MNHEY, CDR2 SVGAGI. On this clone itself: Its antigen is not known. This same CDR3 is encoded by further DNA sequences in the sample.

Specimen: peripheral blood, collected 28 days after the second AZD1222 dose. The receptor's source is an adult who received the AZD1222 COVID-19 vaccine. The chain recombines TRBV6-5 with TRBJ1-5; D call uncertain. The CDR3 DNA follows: TGTGCCAGCAGTTACAGCGGCCAGCCCCAGCATTTT. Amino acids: CASSYSGQPQHF.